The present entry profiles one TCR beta chain with its context. The table came from immunoSEQ multiplex PCR; TCRdb's copy has only in-frame clones and leaves some out. The sample comprises roughly 1 million clones, about four fifths of which are singletons, and more than 0.45% rests with the top ten. This record comes from a study of shared clonotypes between healthy human individuals. Turning to the study itself: Every donor yielded three CD4 naive, three CD4 memory, two CD8 naive and one CD8 memory plate.

Every contributor of samples was a Caucasian grown-up residing in Nashville, Tennessee. A split of CD4+ cells into CD45RA+ naive and CD45RA-negative memory subsets was performed. CDR3 length: 12 residues. From germline, CDR1 is GTSNPN and CDR2 SVGIG (reference sequence). Trimming removed 4 bases at V and 3 bases at J, with 9 bases between. The V gene is TRBV30, the J gene TRBJ1-2; D is unresolved. Sequenced material: memory CD4+ T cells from PBMCs. The subset here: CD45RA-negative fraction. This sequence was found in a young man in good health. Some clones in this sample may be carry-over from other donors' samples. The DNA for the CDR3 is TGTGCCTGGACAAGGGTGGACTATGGCTACACCTTC. It is translated as CAWTRVDYGYTF.